These 10 T cell receptor beta chains were sequenced from one sample in a study of T cell responses to AZD1222 COVID-19 vaccine. Produced via immunoSEQ multiplex PCR; TCRdb's table is partial and in-frame only. The repertoire holds 120,000 to 150,000 clones, about nine tenths seen once, with around 2.8% in the top ten. This material consisted of peripheral blood, taken on day 0 of MenACWY control vaccination. These receptor sequences come from an adult in good health.

This chain connects TRBV27 to TRBJ1-2, with D maybe TRBD1 (6 bases). CDR3 length: 13 residues. The V end lost 6 bases, the J end lost 2 bases, and 10 bases lay between the germline ends. Germline CDR1 MNHEY, CDR2 SMNVEV (reference sequence). The DNA for the CDR3 is TGTGCCAGCAGACCAACAGGGAACTATGGCTACACCTTC. Encoded protein: CASRPTGNYGYTF.

The V and J genes are TRBV11-2 and TRBJ2-4, with 8 positions matching TRBD1. The V gene's germline CDR1 is SGHAT and CDR2 FQNNGV. The CDR3 length is 18 residues. V dropped 5 bases and J dropped 0; count of bases not matched to a gene: 12. For the CDR3, the DNA is TGTGCCAGCAGCCCAGGACAGGGATTGGCTTTAGCCAAAAACATTCAGTACTTC. This gives the protein CASSPGQGLALAKNIQYF.

V and J are TRBV30 and TRBJ1-1; D is possibly TRBD1 (6 bases). Trimming cost V 3 bases and J 4 bases, with 15 bases left between them. The CDR3 has 14 residues. The germline V gene has CDR1 GTSNPN and CDR2 SVGIG (reference sequence). The CDR3 region has the DNA TGTGCCTGGAGGTCCGGCGGGGGGCCCACTGAAGCTTTCTTT. Translated: CAWRSGGGPTEAFF.

The chain couples TRBV11-2 to TRBJ1-6, with D tentatively TRBD1 (5 bases). Germline CDR1 is SGHAT and CDR2 is FQNNGV. Trimming removed 5 bases at V and 9 bases at J, with 11 bases between. CDR3 length: 13 amino acids. The CDR3 DNA is TGTGCCAGCAGCACCGAGCAGGGTTCACCCCTCCACTTT. It codes for CASSTEQGSPLHF.

This clone came up a few times. V gene TRBV5-1 combines with J gene TRBJ1-5; 7 bases are a match to TRBD1. V shed 7 bases, J shed 1 base, and the junction held 5 bases outside the gene matches. Germline CDR1 SGHRS, CDR2 YFSETQ. This CDR3 is 14 amino acids long. The CDR3 reads CASATGDSNQPQHF. The CDR3 DNA follows: TGCGCCAGCGCCACAGGGGACAGCAATCAGCCCCAGCATTTT.

This chain connects TRBV11-2 to TRBJ2-2; the D is unclear. CDR1 is SGHAT, CDR2 FQNNGV, per germline. There are 13 residues in the CDR3. V lost 3 bases, J lost 1 base, and 3 bases lay in between. In nucleotides, the CDR3 is TGTGCCAGCAGCTTCGGGAACACCGGGGAGCTGTTTTTT. It codes for CASSFGNTGELFF.

This rearrangement joins TRBV5-4 to TRBJ1-4; TRBD1 agrees at 8 bases. The CDR3 is 15 residues long. Germline CDR1 SGHNT, CDR2 YYREEE (reference sequence). Trimming at V came to 4 bases and at J to 7 bases, leaving 9 bases not matched to a gene. Here the CDR3 reads CASSTQQGGREKLFF. CDR3 nucleotide sequence: TGTGCCAGCAGCACCCAACAGGGGGGGCGTGAAAAACTGTTTTTT.

V and J are TRBV7-2 and TRBJ2-3; D gene ambiguous. The germline gives CDR1 SGHTA, CDR2 FQGNSA. V was shortened by 2 bases and J by 2 bases, with 11 bases between the two germline ends. This CDR3 region has 15 residues. The CDR3 bases are TGTGCCAGCAGCTTACTCGGCGGTTCCACAGATACGCAGTATTTT. Encoded protein: CASSLLGGSTDTQYF.

This chain links TRBV6-1 with TRBJ2-7, with a tentative D call TRBD1 (5 bases). The germline V and J ends were trimmed by 3 bases and 12 bases, with 18 bases remaining between them. The CDR3 extends over 13 amino acids. In germline, CDR1 is MNHNS, CDR2 SASEGT. The CDR3 protein is CASSDSGQRRGYF. CDR3 coding DNA: TGTGCCAGCAGTGATTCCGGACAAAGAAGGGGGTACTTC.

The chain links TRBV5-1 to TRBJ1-2; D call uncertain. CDR1 is SGHRS, CDR2 YFSETQ, per germline. This CDR3 contains 14 residues. The V end lost 0 bases, the J end lost 2 bases, and 8 bases lay between the germline ends. CDR3 nucleotides: TGCGCCAGCAGCTTGGGCGACACCAACTATGGCTACACCTTC. It yields the protein CASSLGDTNYGYTF.